This TCR beta chain is drawn from a study of T cell responses to AZD1222 COVID-19 vaccine. In the study overall: It was second doses at about 4 or about 12 weeks that were pooled. Study-level findings and limits: Only a handful of AZD1222 recipients, more than 5 in all, had baseline seropositivity. Increases in Spike-specific TCR breadth and depth were seen after two AZD1222 doses.

Comments on this clone: Its target is unknown.

V lost 5 bases, J lost 2 bases, and 10 bases lay in between. Germline CDR1 is SEHNR and CDR2 is FQNEAQ (reference sequence). CDR3 length: 14 residues. Libraries were prepared by immunoSEQ multiplex PCR; TCRdb keeps only in-frame clonotypes and omits some of them. This repertoire shows about 130,000 clones, about 80% found once; its top ten account for roughly 4.3%. The V and J genes are TRBV7-9 and TRBJ1-3; no clear D. The sample here was peripheral blood, taken on day 0 of AZD1222 vaccination. The sequence was collected from an adult in good health. In nucleotides, the CDR3 is TGTGCCAGCAGCCTTAGTGTGACTGGAAACACCATATATTTT. As protein: CASSLSVTGNTIYF.